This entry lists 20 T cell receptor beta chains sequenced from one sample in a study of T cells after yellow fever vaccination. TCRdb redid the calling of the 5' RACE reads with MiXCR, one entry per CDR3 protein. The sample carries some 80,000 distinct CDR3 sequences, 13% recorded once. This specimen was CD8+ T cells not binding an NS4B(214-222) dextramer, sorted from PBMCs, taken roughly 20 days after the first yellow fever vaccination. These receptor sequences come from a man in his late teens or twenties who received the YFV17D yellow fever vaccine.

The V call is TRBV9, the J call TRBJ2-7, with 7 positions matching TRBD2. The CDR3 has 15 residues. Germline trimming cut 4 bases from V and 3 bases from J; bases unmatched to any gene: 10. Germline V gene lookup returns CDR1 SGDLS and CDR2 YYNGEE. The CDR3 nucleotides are TGTGCCAGCAGCCCCTCAGGAGCGGGGAGCTACGAGCAGTACTTC. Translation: CASSPSGAGSYEQYF. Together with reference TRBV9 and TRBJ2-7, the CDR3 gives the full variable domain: DSGVTQTPKHLITATGQRVTLRCSPRSGDLSVYWYQQSLDQGLQFLIQYYNGEERAKGNILERFSAQQFPDLHSELNLSSLELGDSALYFCASSPSGAGSYEQYFGPGTRLTVT.

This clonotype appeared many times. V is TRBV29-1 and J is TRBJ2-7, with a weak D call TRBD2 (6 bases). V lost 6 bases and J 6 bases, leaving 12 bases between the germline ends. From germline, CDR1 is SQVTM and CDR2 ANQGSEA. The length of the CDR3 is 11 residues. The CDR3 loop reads CSVAGTFEQYF. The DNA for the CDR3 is TGCAGCGTAGCCGGGACTTTCGAGCAGTACTTC.

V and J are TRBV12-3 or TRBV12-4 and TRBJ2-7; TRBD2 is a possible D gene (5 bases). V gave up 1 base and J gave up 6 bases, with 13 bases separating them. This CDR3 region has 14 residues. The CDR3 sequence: CASSLGTPAGEQYF. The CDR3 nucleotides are TGTGCCAGCAGTTTAGGGACTCCAGCCGGCGAGCAGTACTTC.

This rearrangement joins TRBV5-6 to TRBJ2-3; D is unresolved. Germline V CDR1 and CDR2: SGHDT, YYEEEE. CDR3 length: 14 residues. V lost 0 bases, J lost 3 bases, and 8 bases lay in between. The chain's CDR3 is CASSLEARTDTQYF. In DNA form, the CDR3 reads TGTGCCAGCAGCTTGGAGGCCAGAACAGATACGCAGTATTTT. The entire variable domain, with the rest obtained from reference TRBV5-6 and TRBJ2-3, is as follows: DAGVTQSPTHLIKTRGQQVTLRCSPKSGHDTVSWYQQALGQGPQFIFQYYEEEERQRGNFPDRFSGHQFPNYSSELNVNALLLGDSALYLCASSLEARTDTQYFGPGTRLTVL.

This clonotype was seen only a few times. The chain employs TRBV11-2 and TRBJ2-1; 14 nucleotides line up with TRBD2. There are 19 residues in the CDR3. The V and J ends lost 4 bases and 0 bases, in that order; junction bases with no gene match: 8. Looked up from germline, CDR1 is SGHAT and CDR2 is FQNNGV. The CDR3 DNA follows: TGTGCCAGCAGCTCGACTAGCGGGGGGGCCCTAAGCTCCTACAATGAGCAGTTCTTC. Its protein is CASSSTSGGALSSYNEQFF.

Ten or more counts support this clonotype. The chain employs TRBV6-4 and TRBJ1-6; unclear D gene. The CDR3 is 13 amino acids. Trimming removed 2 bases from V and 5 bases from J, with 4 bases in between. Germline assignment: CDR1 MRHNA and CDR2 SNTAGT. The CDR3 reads CASSDRDNSPLHF. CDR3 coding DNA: TGTGCCAGCAGTGACAGGGATAATTCACCCCTCCACTTT.

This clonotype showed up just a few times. The CDR3 bases are TGTGCCACCAGCAGAGAGAGGGGCCCGGCCCCTGGGGCCAACGTCCTGACTTTC. Its translation is CATSRERGPAPGANVLTF. The chain carries TRBV15 and TRBJ2-6; D may correspond to TRBD1 or TRBD2 (5 bases each). The CDR3 runs 18 residues. Germline V gene sequence: CDR1 LNHNV, CDR2 YYDKDF (reference sequence). The V end was cut by 0 bases, the J end by 2 bases, with 14 bases between.

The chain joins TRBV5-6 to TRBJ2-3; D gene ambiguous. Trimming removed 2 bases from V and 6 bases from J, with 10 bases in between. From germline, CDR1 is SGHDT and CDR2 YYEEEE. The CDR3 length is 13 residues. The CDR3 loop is CASSLPYLDTQYF. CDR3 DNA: TGTGCCAGCAGCTTACCTTACCTGGATACGCAGTATTTT. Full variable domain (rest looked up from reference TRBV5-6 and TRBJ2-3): DAGVTQSPTHLIKTRGQQVTLRCSPKSGHDTVSWYQQALGQGPQFIFQYYEEEERQRGNFPDRFSGHQFPNYSSELNVNALLLGDSALYLCASSLPYLDTQYFGPGTRLTVL.

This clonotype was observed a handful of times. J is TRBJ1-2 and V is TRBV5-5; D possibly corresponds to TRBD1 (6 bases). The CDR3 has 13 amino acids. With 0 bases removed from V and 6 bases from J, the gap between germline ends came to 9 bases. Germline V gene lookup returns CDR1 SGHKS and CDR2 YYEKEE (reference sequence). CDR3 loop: CASSLVQGNGYTF. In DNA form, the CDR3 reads TGTGCCAGCAGCTTGGTACAGGGAAATGGCTACACCTTC. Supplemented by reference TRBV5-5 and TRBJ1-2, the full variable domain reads DAGVTQSPTHLIKTRGQQVTLRCSPISGHKSVSWYQQVLGQGPQFIFQYYEKEERGRGNFPDRFSARQFPNYSSELNVNALLLGDSALYLCASSLVQGNGYTFGSGTRLTVV.

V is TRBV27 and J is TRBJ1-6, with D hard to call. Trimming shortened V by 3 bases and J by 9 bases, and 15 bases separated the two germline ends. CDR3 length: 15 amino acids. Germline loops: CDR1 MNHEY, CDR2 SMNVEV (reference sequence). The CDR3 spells CASSFTPGPSSPLHF. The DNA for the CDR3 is TGTGCCAGCAGTTTTACTCCCGGACCTAGTTCACCCCTCCACTTT.

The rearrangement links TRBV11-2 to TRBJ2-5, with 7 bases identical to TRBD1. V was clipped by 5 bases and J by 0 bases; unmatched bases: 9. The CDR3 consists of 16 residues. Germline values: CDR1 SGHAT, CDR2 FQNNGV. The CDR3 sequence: CASSPRFGTDQETQYF. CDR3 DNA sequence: TGTGCCAGCAGCCCACGGTTCGGGACAGACCAAGAGACCCAGTACTTC.

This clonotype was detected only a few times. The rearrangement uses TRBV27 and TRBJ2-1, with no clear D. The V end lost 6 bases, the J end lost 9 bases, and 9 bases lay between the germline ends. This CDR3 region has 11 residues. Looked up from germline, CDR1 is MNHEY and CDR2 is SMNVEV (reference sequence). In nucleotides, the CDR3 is TGTGCCAGCAGCCGCCCCCCTGAGCAGTTCTTC. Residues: CASSRPPEQFF.

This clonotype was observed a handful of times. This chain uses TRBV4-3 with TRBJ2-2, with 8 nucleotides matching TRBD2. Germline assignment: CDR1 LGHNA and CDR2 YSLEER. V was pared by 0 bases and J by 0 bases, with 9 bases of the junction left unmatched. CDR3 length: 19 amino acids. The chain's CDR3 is CASSQDPIPLAANTGELFF. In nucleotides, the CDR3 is TGCGCCAGCAGCCAAGATCCCATCCCACTAGCGGCGAACACCGGGGAGCTGTTTTTT.

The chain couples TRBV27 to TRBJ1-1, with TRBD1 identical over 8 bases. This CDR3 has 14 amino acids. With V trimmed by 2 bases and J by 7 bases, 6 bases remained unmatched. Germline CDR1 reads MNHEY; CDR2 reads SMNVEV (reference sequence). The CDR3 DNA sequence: TGTGCCAGCAGTTTACCAGGGGGCCAGGGTGAAGCTTTCTTT. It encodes CASSLPGGQGEAFF.

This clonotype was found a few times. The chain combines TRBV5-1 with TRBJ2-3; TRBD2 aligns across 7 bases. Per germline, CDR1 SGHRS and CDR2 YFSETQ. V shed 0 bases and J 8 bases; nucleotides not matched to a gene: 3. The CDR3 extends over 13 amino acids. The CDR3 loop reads CASSLVQRGTQYF. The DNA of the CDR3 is TGCGCCAGCAGCTTGGTCCAGCGGGGTACGCAGTATTTT.

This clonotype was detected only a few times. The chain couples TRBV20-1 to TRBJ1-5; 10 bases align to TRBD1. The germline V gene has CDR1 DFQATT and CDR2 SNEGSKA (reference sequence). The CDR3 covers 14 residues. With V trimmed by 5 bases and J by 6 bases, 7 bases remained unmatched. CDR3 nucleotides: TGCAGTGCTCCAGACAGGGGGCTCTTTCAGCCCCAGCATTTT. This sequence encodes CSAPDRGLFQPQHF.

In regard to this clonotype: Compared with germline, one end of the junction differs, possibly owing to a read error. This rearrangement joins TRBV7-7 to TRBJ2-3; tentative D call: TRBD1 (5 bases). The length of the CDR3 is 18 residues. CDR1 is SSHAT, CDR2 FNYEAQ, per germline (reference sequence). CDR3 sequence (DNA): TGTGCTAGCAGCTTAGTTCCTTTTGGTCAGGGCTTTTCAGATACGCAGTATTTT. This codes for CASSLVPFGQGFSDTQYF.

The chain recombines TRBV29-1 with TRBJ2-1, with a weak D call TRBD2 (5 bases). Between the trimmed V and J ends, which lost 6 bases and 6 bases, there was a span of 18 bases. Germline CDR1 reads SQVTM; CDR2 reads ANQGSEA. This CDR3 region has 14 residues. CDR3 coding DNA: TGCAGCGTGGACTCTTCCTCGTTGGCCAATGAGCAGTTCTTC. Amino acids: CSVDSSSLANEQFF.

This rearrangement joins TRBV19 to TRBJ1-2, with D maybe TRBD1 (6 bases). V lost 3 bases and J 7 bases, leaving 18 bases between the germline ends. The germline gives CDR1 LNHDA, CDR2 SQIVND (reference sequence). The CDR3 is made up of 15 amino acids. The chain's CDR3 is CASSIMLGARGGYTF. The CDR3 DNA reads TGTGCCAGTAGTATTATGCTGGGGGCGCGTGGTGGCTACACCTTC.

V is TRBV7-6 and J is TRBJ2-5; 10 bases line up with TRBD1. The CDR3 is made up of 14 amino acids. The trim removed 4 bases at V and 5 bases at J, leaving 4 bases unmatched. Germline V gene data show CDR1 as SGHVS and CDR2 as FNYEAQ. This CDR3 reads CASSSGQGDETQYF. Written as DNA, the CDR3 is TGTGCCAGCAGCTCTGGACAGGGGGACGAGACCCAGTACTTC.